This is a list of T cell receptor beta chains from one sample in a study of identical twins. One entry per CDR3 protein, called by TCRdb with MiXCR from the 5' RACE reads. The sample lists 500,000 to 700,000 distinct CDR3 sequences, roughly 7.1% seen once, with about 1.5% in the top ten. This sample was shared with a second study, whose subject was yellow fever vaccine responses in identical twins.

What was sequenced was PBMCs. These receptors came from a woman aged 18-30 years in good health. The conserved cysteine and the conserved F or W are not part of the CDR3 here.

>TRBJ1-3|TRBV29-1
SVKGPESLGNTIY
>TRBJ1-1|TRBV4-1
ASSQRTDLNTEAF
>TRBJ1-1|TRBV7-2
ASSKFRTALMNTEAF
>TRBJ1-4|TRBV12-3/TRBV12-4
ASSLEGREKLF
>TRBJ2-3|TRBV6-1
ASLPGGGRGTDTQY
>TRBJ2-7|TRBV7-9
ASSFDNSPYEQY
>TRBJ2-4|TRBV6-1
ASSQRRQGPKNIQY
>TRBJ1-4|TRBV12-3/TRBV12-4
ASSPGTVPYEKLF
>TRBJ1-5|TRBV11-1
ASSRLVDRTSLSNQPQH
>TRBJ2-7|TRBV28
ASSPRGPPYEQY
>TRBJ2-7|TRBV3-1
ASSPWGGLAGAYEQY
>TRBJ2-1|TRBV7-2
ASSLERASLRDNEQF
>TRBJ2-5|TRBV14
ASSQDRVRQETQY
>TRBJ1-2|TRBV27
ASSFRGQDYGYT
>TRBJ2-3|TRBV5-1
ASSLAGDRTDTQY
>TRBJ2-2|TRBV5-1
ASKMPGQVNTGELF
>TRBJ2-7|TRBV20-1
SAREWSGRSYEQY
>TRBJ2-3|TRBV4-1
ASSQGLGQGDTQY
>TRBJ1-5|TRBV15
ATSRDSGTYSNQPQH
>TRBJ2-7|TRBV6-1
ASSTASHSLYEQY
>TRBJ1-4|TRBV7-6
ASSLGAYSNPTNEKLF
>TRBJ2-6|TRBV2
ASSDRGSGANVLT
>TRBJ2-7|TRBV29-1
SVSSGGLRSYEQY